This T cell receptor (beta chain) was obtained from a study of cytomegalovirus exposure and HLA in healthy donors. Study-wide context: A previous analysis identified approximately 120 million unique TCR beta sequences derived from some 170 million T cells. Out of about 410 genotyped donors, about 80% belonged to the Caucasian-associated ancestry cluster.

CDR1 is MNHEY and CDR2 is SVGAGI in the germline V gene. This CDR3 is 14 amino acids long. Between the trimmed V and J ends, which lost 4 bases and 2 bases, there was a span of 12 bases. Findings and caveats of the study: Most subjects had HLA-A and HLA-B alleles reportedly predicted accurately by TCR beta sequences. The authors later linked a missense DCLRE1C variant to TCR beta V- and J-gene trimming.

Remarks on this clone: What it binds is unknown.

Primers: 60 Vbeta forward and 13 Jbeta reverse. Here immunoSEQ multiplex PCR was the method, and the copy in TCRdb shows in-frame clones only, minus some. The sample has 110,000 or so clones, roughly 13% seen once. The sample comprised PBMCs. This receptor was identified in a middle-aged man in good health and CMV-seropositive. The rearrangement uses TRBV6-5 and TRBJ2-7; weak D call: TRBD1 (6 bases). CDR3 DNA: TGTGCCAGCAGTTCTAGGACAGAGACCTACGAGCAGTACTTC. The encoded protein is CASSSRTETYEQYF.